What follows is one T cell receptor beta chain and its context. Its antigen is as yet unknown. This entry is derived from a study of T cell responses to AZD1222 COVID-19 vaccine. The CDR3 totals 13 residues. The V end lost 8 bases, the J end lost 2 bases, and 13 bases lay between the germline ends. Germline CDR1 LGHNA, CDR2 YNFKEQ. The repertoire was sequenced with immunoSEQ multiplex PCR; TCRdb's copy has only in-frame clones and lacks some. The table includes some 150,000 clones, about 91% detected once. Study outcomes and limitations: The study reported that nearly half of spike-specific TCRs target unmutated variant regions.

The sample here was peripheral blood, taken on day 0 of AZD1222 vaccination. The rearrangement links TRBV4-2 to TRBJ2-7, with D tentatively TRBD2 (5 bases). This receptor was taken from an adult in good health. CDR3 sequence: CASSSGLTYEQYF. CDR3 coding DNA: TGTGCCAGCTCTTCGGGGTTGACCTACGAGCAGTACTTC.